The T cell receptor (beta chain) under discussion was sequenced for a study of cytomegalovirus exposure and HLA in healthy donors. V lost 0 bases, J lost 4 bases, and 6 bases lay in between. Germline loops: CDR1 MRHNA, CDR2 SNTAGT. This CDR3 contains 14 residues. This clone qualifies as medium-sized (0.01 to 0.1%). This PCR relied on a set of 60 Vbeta primers and 13 Jbeta primers. TCRdb keeps only in-frame clones here, not all; method: immunoSEQ multiplex PCR. The sample includes approximately 180,000 clones, approximately 80% of them seen just once. The TCR was taken from a woman aged 18-29 years in good health and CMV-seropositive. Source material: PBMCs. V and J are TRBV6-4 and TRBJ2-2; TRBD2 is a possible D gene (6 bases). The CDR3 spells CASSDSTSTGELFF. The DNA of the CDR3 is TGTGCCAGCAGTGACTCGACTAGCACCGGGGAGCTGTTTTTT.